These T cell receptor beta chains were read from a single sample in a study of early T cells in non-severe SARS-CoV-2 infection. Each CDR3 protein gets one entry after TCRdb re-called the 5' RACE reads with MiXCR. This table has 75,000 to 100,000 distinct CDR3 sequences, approximately 16% appearing once. Sequences were obtained from whole blood. These receptor sequences come from an adult who was a healthcare worker with PCR-confirmed SARS-CoV-2 infection or an uninfected control (not recorded which). CDR3s include the opening cysteine and the closing phenylalanine or tryptophan. The D gene is left open where the match is weak. Size values are once, few and many counts, or a class for expanded clones, and some rows have none.

j_gene | v_gene | d_gene | abundance | CDR3aa | CDR3nt
TRBJ2-7 | TRBV3-1 | NA | few | CASSQGGTRSYEQYF | TGTGCCAGCAGCCAAGGGGGGACACGGTCCTACGAGCAGTACTTC
TRBJ2-2 | TRBV12-3/TRBV12-4 | NA | few | CASSFGQRTGELFF | TGTGCCAGCAGTTTTGGACAGAGGACCGGGGAGCTGTTTTTT
TRBJ1-5 | TRBV18 | NA | few | CASSPDPNQPQHF | TGTGCCAGCTCACCGGACCCAAATCAGCCCCAGCATTTT
TRBJ2-3 | TRBV18 | NA | NA | CASSPSAGSTDTQYF | TGTGCCAGCTCACCGTCAGCGGGTAGCACAGATACGCAGTATTTT
TRBJ1-3 | TRBV27 | NA | many | CASSPVGHGNTIYF | TGTGCCAGCAGTCCAGTTGGGCATGGAAACACCATATATTTT
TRBJ2-1 | TRBV6-2/TRBV6-3 | NA | few | CASSYGPLLRGQFF | TGTGCCAGCAGTTACGGCCCCCTGCTCCGCGGGCAGTTCTTC
TRBJ2-4 | TRBV5-5 | TRBD2 | few | CASSFTSGIAKNIQYF | TGTGCCAGCAGCTTTACTAGCGGAATAGCCAAAAACATTCAGTACTTC
TRBJ1-5 | TRBV7-2 | NA | NA | CASSSSFEQHF | TGTGCCAGCAGCTCCTCATTCGAACAGCATTTT
TRBJ2-1 | TRBV12-3/TRBV12-4 | NA | few | CASKEGLVYNEQFF | TGTGCCAGCAAGGAAGGGTTGGTTTACAATGAGCAGTTCTTC
TRBJ1-2 | TRBV7-9 | NA | few | CASIYAPAGSGYTF | TGTGCCAGCATCTACGCCCCGGCAGGGAGCGGCTACACCTTC
TRBJ2-1 | TRBV29-1 | NA | few | CSVEGTGIHNEQFF | TGCAGCGTTGAGGGGACGGGGATTCACAATGAGCAGTTCTTC
TRBJ1-4 | TRBV19 | NA | many | CASSGRAGEKLFF | TGTGCCAGTAGTGGGAGGGCTGGGGAAAAACTGTTTTTT
TRBJ2-7 | TRBV6-5 | NA | few | CASSYSVVPTRYEQYF | TGTGCCAGCAGTTACTCCGTGGTCCCCACCAGGTACGAGCAGTACTTC
TRBJ1-3 | TRBV6-2/TRBV6-3 | NA | NA | CASAKGKSATIYF | TGTGCCAGCGCGAAAGGGAAATCGGCCACCATATATTTT
TRBJ1-2 | TRBV30 | NA | NA | CAWSVAGISMRYTF | TGTGCCTGGAGTGTGGCAGGGATCTCTATGCGCTACACCTTC
TRBJ1-4 | TRBV7-9 | TRBD1 | many | CASSIGQVNEKLFF | TGTGCCAGCAGCATCGGACAGGTGAATGAAAAACTGTTTTTT
TRBJ1-6 | TRBV7-2 | NA | NA | CASSLGTRNNSPLHF | TGTGCCAGCAGCTTAGGGACAAGGAATAATTCACCCCTCCACTTT
TRBJ2-7 | TRBV28 | TRBD1 | few | CASRRSGTGLYF | TGTGCCAGCAGAAGGTCCGGGACAGGGCTGTACTTC
TRBJ1-2 | TRBV7-2 | NA | few | CASSLVGDSMHGYTF | TGTGCCAGCAGCTTAGTGGGAGACTCAATGCATGGCTACACCTTC
TRBJ2-5 | TRBV2 | NA | NA | CASGTVQQETQYF | TGTGCCAGCGGGACGGTCCAGCAAGAGACCCAGTACTTC
TRBJ2-7 | TRBV7-2 | NA | NA | CASSKTRATEQYF | TGTGCCAGCAGCAAAACCAGGGCTACCGAGCAGTACTTC
TRBJ2-1 | TRBV29-1 | TRBD2 | many | CSVEELAGGSWFF | TGCAGCGTTGAAGAGCTAGCGGGGGGATCGTGGTTCTTC
TRBJ2-1 | TRBV2 | NA | few | CASRVRGEEQFF | TGTGCCAGCAGGGTCAGGGGCGAGGAGCAGTTCTTC
TRBJ2-1 | TRBV6-5 | TRBD2 | few | CASSPSSGSANEQFF | TGTGCCAGCAGTCCCTCTAGCGGGAGCGCCAATGAGCAGTTCTTC
TRBJ1-1 | TRBV7-6 | NA | few | CASSLTTNTEAFF | TGTGCCAGCAGCTTAACCACGAACACTGAAGCTTTCTTT
TRBJ2-7 | TRBV5-6 | NA | NA | CASSIDEDGIRSYEQYF | TGTGCCAGCAGCATCGATGAGGACGGAATTCGCTCCTACGAGCAGTACTTC
TRBJ2-1 | TRBV24-1 | NA | NA | CATSDPEFDEQFF | TGTGCCACCAGTGACCCGGAGTTCGATGAGCAGTTCTTC
TRBJ1-5 | TRBV6-6 | NA | NA | CASSYWVNQPQHF | TGTGCCAGCAGTTACTGGGTTAATCAGCCCCAGCATTTT